This T cell receptor (beta chain) was profiled in a study of shared clonotypes between healthy human individuals. Background on the study: The cohort had a couple of women and three men, ages 18 to 49.

Note on this clone: What it binds is unknown.

Study-level results: Investigators collected only blood, and repertoires in tissues likely differ. Some naive CD4 clonotypes, roughly 4.8%, turned up in common across a few donors.

This was a deep-level run. Produced via immunoSEQ multiplex PCR; TCRdb's table is partial and in-frame only. The sample contains about 990,000 clones, 78% of which appear only once. Germline CDR1 reads GTSNPN; CDR2 reads SVGIG (reference sequence). The CDR3 is 17 residues long. With 1 base clipped from V and 5 bases from J, the junction kept 11 bases outside the gene matches. The chain links TRBV30 to TRBJ2-2; 9 bases line up with TRBD1. The material sequenced was memory CD4+ T cells from PBMCs. Subset described: CD45RA-negative fraction. The receptor was isolated from a man younger than 35 in good health. Some clones in this sample may be carry-over from other donors' samples. The CDR3 coding sequence is TGTGCCTGGAGTGCTCATAGGACAGGGGTAGTAACCGGGGAGCTGTTTTTT. Its translation: CAWSAHRTGVVTGELFF.